A selection of T cell receptor beta chains follows, all from one sample in a study of blood T cells in healthy people across ages. TCRdb called the 5' RACE reads again in MiXCR, with one record for every CDR3 protein. This table has over a million distinct CDR3 sequences, 25% appearing once. A further study also used this sample, focusing on T cells of mothers and their children.

The sample taken for sequencing was blood. All receptors come from a girl aged 2-9 years in good health. Both conserved end residues are part of each CDR3. Each record gives: D gene, clone size, J gene, V gene, CDR3 protein, CDR3 DNA. D genes are given only for firm matches. Clone sizes are given selectively: once, few, many, or a class where the clone is expanded.

>NA|NA|TRBJ2-5|TRBV11-2
CASSSRRGVQETQYF
TGTGCCAGCAGCTCACGGAGGGGGGTTCAAGAGACCCAGTACTTC
>TRBD1|NA|TRBJ1-2|TRBV12-3/TRBV12-4
CASSFGTGFGYTF
TGTGCCAGCAGTTTCGGGACAGGGTTTGGCTACACCTTC
>NA|few|TRBJ1-1|TRBV12-3/TRBV12-4
CASSHRARGTEAFF
TGTGCCAGCAGTCACAGGGCGAGGGGCACTGAAGCTTTCTTT
>NA|NA|TRBJ2-5|TRBV7-9
CASSLTPRRETQYF
TGTGCCAGCAGCCTGACCCCCCGAAGAGAAACCCAGTACTTC
>NA|many|TRBJ2-7|TRBV28
CASSPSGANEQYF
TGTGCCAGCAGCCCAAGCGGAGCTAACGAGCAGTACTTC
>NA|NA|TRBJ1-5|TRBV5-1
CASSLDGGAEGQPQHF
TGCGCCAGCAGCTTGGATGGGGGGGCGGAAGGTCAGCCCCAGCATTTT
>NA|few|TRBJ1-2|TRBV7-2
CASSLDPKHGYTF
TGTGCCAGCAGCTTAGACCCAAAGCATGGCTACACCTTC
>TRBD1|NA|TRBJ2-7|TRBV5-1
CVSSWAGTGGLYEQYF
TGCGTCAGCAGCTGGGCCGGGACAGGGGGTTTATACGAGCAGTACTTC
>NA|NA|TRBJ2-2|TRBV7-3
CASSPDRSPGELFF
TGTGCCAGCAGCCCGGACAGATCACCCGGGGAGCTGTTTTTT
>NA|few|TRBJ2-5|TRBV10-3
CAISEHHEEETQYF
TGTGCCATCAGTGAGCACCACGAAGAAGAGACCCAGTACTTC
>NA|NA|TRBJ2-7|TRBV28
CATLAPSPYEQYF
TGTGCCACCTTGGCACCATCACCTTACGAGCAGTACTTC
>NA|NA|TRBJ2-2|TRBV10-3
CAIRAMAPNTGELFF
TGTGCCATCAGGGCCATGGCACCGAACACCGGGGAGCTGTTTTTT
>NA|few|TRBJ2-3|TRBV27
CASSLGPPSTDTQYF
TGTGCCAGCAGTCTGGGACCACCTAGCACAGATACGCAGTATTTT
>TRBD1|NA|TRBJ1-2|TRBV11-2
CASTLGGQEGYTF
TGTGCCAGCACACTAGGGGGACAGGAGGGCTACACCTTC
>NA|NA|TRBJ2-2|TRBV5-1
CASTQWDTENTGELFF
TGCGCCAGCACCCAATGGGACACCGAAAACACCGGGGAGCTGTTTTTT
>NA|few|TRBJ1-2|TRBV29-1
CSVEESPGYGYTF
TGCAGCGTTGAAGAAAGTCCGGGTTATGGCTACACCTTC
>NA|NA|TRBJ2-1|TRBV6-5
CASSYPTGTEQFF
TGTGCCAGCAGTTACCCTACAGGGACTGAGCAGTTCTTC
>NA|NA|TRBJ1-4|TRBV27
CASRRTKTDNSEKLFF
TGTGCCAGCAGGCGAACCAAGACCGATAACTCTGAAAAACTGTTTTTT
>TRBD1|few|TRBJ1-1|TRBV13
CASLYRGGMNTEAFF
TGTGCCAGCTTATACAGGGGCGGGATGAACACTGAAGCTTTCTTT
>TRBD2|once|TRBJ2-3|TRBV20-1
CSARDAGSGGPGGQYF
TGCAGTGCTAGAGATGCCGGTAGCGGGGGCCCCGGGGGGCAGTATTTT
>NA|few|TRBJ2-4|TRBV7-2
CASSFSGGPNIQYF
TGTGCCAGCAGCTTTTCAGGGGGGCCGAACATTCAGTACTTC